A selection of T cell receptor beta chains follows, all from one sample in a study of lymphopenia after photon versus proton radiotherapy. Some clones are missing from TCRdb's copy, which holds only in-frame ones; the method was immunoSEQ multiplex PCR. The data hold roughly 45,000 clones, with 65% to 90% observed a single time. The sample consisted of peripheral blood, taken from a patient treated with photon-based radiotherapy. Source of these receptors: a man between 40 and 49 years old with gastric cancer. Both conserved end residues are part of each CDR3. The D gene is left open where the match is weak.

v_call,d_call,j_call,cdr3_aa
TRBV19,-,TRBJ2-5,CASNAGSQETQYF
TRBV9,TRBD2,TRBJ2-5,CASSVGASGFPETQYF
TRBV18,-,TRBJ2-7,CASSPDGAYEQYF
TRBV13,TRBD1,TRBJ1-3,CASSRPGQGTGNTIYF
TRBV29-1,-,TRBJ2-3,CSVEGGLAQLTFTDTQYF
TRBV30,-,TRBJ1-1,CAWRRTYGGTEAFF
TRBV2,TRBD1,TRBJ1-6,CASSSGQGNSPLHF
TRBV19,TRBD2,TRBJ2-1,CASSISGGSHNEQFF
TRBV4-2,-,TRBJ2-7,CASSKGTAPPEQYF
TRBV7-2,-,TRBJ2-3,CASSMGVASDTQYF
TRBV5-1,TRBD1,TRBJ1-2,CASSLGTGSYGYTF
TRBV19,TRBD1,TRBJ2-2,CASSSGQGGTGELFF
TRBV5-6,TRBD1,TRBJ2-7,CASSLDRHFYEQYF
TRBV2,-,TRBJ1-5,CASKGGTSNQPQHF
TRBV5-5,TRBD2,TRBJ2-3,CASSLDGTTSTDTQYF
TRBV5-1,-,TRBJ1-3,CASSWDIGNTIYF
TRBV19,-,TRBJ2-5,CASASVAGRGEETQYF
TRBV7-2,TRBD1,TRBJ1-2,CASTWDRAYGYTF
TRBV7-2,-,TRBJ2-7,CASSFESGGSRNEQYF
TRBV5-4,-,TRBJ2-1,CASSLRGYYNEQFF
TRBV18,-,TRBJ2-5,CASSPPAGGETQYF
TRBV7-2,-,TRBJ2-1,CASSLGLAAYNEQFF
TRBV6-6,-,TRBJ2-7,CASSYSGFSSYEQYF
TRBV21-1,-,TRBJ2-5,CASGTGQETQYF
TRBV10-3,TRBD1,TRBJ2-7,CAISGTGANEQYF
TRBV6-6,TRBD2,TRBJ2-7,CASSNGLAGTYEQYF
TRBV5-1,TRBD1,TRBJ2-2,CASSWDRGTSGELFF
TRBV19,TRBD2,TRBJ2-3,CASMVSGATDTQYF
TRBV4-1,TRBD1,TRBJ1-4,CASSQTGQGGNEKLFF